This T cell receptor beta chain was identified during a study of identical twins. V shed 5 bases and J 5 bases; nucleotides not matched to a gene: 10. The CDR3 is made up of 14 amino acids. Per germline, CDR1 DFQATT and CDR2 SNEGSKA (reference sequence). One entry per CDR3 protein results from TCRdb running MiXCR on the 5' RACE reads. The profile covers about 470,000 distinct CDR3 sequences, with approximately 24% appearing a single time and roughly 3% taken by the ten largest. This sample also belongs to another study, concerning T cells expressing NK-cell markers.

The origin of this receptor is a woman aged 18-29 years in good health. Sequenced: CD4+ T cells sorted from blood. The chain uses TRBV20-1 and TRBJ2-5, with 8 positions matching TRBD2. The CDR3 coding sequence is TGCAGTGCTCGGCTCGGGGGGGCCTTTGAGACCCAGTACTTC. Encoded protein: CSARLGGAFETQYF.